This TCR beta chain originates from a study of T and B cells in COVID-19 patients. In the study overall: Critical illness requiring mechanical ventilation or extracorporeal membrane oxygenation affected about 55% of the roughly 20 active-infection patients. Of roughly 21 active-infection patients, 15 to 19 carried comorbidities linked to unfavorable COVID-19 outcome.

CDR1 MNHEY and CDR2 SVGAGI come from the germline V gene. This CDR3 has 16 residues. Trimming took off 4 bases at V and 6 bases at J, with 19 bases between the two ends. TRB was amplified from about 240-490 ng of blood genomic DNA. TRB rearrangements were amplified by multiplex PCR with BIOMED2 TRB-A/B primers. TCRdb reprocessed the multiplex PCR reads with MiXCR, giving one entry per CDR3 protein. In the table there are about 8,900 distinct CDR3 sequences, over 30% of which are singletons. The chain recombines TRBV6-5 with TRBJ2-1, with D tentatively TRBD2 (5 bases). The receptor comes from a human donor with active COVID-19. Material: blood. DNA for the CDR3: TGTGCCAGCAGTTCCTTAGAGGGAAGGAGTTCCAATGAGCAGTTCTTC. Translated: CASSSLEGRSSNEQFF.